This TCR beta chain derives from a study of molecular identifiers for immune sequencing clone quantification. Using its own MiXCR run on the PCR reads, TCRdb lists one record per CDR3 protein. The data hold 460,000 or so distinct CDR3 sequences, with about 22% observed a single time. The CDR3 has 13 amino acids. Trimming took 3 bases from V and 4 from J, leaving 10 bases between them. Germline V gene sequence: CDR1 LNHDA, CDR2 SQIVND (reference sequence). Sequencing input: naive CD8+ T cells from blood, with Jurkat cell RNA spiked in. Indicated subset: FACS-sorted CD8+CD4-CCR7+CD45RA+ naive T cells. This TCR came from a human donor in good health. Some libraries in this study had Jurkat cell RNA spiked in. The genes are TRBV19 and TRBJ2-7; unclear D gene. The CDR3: CASSIGTWYEQYF. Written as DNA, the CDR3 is TGTGCCAGTAGTATTGGAACCTGGTACGAGCAGTACTTC. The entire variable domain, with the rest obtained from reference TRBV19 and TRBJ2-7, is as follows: DGGITQSPKYLFRKEGQNVTLSCEQNLNHDAMYWYRQDPGQGLRLIYYSQIVNDFQKGDIAEGYSVSREKKESFPLTVTSAQKNPTAFYLCASSIGTWYEQYFGPGTRLTVT.